The sequence of this T cell receptor beta chain was determined in a study of blood T cell repertoires in COVID-19. Study-wide background: Sample material is recorded as cDNA or gDNA derived from T cells, B-cell-depleted T cells, or PBMCs.

The ends lost 2 bases at V and 5 bases at J; junction bases unmatched: 6. CDR3 length equals 15 residues. Germline CDR1 is SNHLY and CDR2 is FYNNEI. As originally analysed: The assay estimated nucleated cells by amplifying reference gene primers. Profiled with immunoSEQ multiplex PCR; TCRdb holds only in-frame clones, not every one. V, J and clone size were drawn from that table, and D and trimming were deduced from the DNA. The sample contains around 100,000 clones, approximately 80% of which appear only once. The V gene is TRBV2, the J gene TRBJ2-5; 9 nucleotides agree with TRBD1. This TCR came from a man aged 45-65 years with active or convalescent COVID-19. The sample was peripheral blood. CDR3 region: CASSEIGQGFETQYF. The CDR3 DNA follows: TGTGCCAGCAGTGAAATAGGACAGGGGTTTGAGACCCAGTACTTC.